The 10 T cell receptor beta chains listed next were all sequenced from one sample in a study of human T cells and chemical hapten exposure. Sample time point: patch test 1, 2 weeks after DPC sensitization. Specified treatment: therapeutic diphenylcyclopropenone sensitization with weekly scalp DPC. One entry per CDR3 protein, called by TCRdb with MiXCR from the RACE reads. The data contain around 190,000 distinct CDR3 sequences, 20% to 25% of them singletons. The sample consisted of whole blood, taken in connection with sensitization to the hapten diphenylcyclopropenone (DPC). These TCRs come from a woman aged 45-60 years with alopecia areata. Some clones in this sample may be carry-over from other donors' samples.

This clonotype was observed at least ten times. The CDR3 region has the DNA TGTGCCAGCAGAAGGACAGTCGTCGCGGGAGGGAGAACCGGGGAGCTGTTTTTT. This codes for CASRRTVVAGGRTGELFF. The chain joins TRBV2 to TRBJ2-2, with 9 bases fitting TRBD2. The germline gives CDR1 SNHLY, CDR2 FYNNEI. The CDR3 loop spans 18 amino acids. The V and J ends lost 6 bases and 5 bases, in that order; junction bases with no gene match: 16.

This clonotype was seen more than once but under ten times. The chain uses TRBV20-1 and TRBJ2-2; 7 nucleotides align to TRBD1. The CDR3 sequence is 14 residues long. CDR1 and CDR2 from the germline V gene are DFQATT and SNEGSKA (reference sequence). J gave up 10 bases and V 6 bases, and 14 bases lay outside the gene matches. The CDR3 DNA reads TGCAGTGCCATTAGTCCTACAGGGGTGGAGGAGCTGTTTTTT. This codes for CSAISPTGVEELFF.

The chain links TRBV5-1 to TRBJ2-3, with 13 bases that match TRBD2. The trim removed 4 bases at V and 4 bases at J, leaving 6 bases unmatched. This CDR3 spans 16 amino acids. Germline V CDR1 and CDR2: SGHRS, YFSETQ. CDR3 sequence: CASSNGLAGVADTQYF. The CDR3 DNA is TGCGCCAGCAGCAATGGACTAGCGGGAGTTGCAGATACGCAGTATTTT. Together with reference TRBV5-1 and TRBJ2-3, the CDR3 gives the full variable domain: KAGVTQTPRYLIKTRGQQVTLSCSPISGHRSVSWYQQTPGQGLQFLFEYFSETQRNKGNFPGRFSGRQFSNSRSEMNVSTLELGDSALYLCASSNGLAGVADTQYFGPGTRLTVL.

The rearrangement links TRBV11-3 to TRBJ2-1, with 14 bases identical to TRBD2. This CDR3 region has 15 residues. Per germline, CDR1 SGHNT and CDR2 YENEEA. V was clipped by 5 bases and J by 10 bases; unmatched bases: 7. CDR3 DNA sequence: TGTGCCAGCAGCCTGACTAGCGGGAGGGCCCAGGAGCAGTTCTTC. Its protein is CASSLTSGRAQEQFF. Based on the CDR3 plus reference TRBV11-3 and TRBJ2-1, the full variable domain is EAGVVQSPRYKIIEKKQPVAFWCNPISGHNTLYWYLQNLGQGPELLIRYENEEAVDDSQLPKDRFSAERLKGVDSTLKIQPAELGDSAVYLCASSLTSGRAQEQFFGPGTRLTVL.

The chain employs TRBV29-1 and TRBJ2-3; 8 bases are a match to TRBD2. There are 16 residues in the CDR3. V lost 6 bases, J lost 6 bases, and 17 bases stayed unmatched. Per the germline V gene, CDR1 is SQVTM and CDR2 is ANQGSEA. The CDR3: CSVGGPGLGPGDTQYF. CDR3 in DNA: TGCAGCGTAGGTGGACCGGGACTAGGCCCGGGCGATACGCAGTATTTT.

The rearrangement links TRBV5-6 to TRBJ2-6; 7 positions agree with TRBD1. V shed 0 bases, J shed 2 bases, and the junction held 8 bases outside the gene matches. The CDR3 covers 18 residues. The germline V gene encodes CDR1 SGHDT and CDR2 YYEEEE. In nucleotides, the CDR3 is TGTGCCAGCAGCTTGGCCTGGAAGCAGGGGGCTGGGGCCAACGTCCTGACTTTC. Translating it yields CASSLAWKQGAGANVLTF. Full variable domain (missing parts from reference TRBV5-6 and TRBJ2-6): DAGVTQSPTHLIKTRGQQVTLRCSPKSGHDTVSWYQQALGQGPQFIFQYYEEEERQRGNFPDRFSGHQFPNYSSELNVNALLLGDSALYLCASSLAWKQGAGANVLTFGAGSRLTVL.

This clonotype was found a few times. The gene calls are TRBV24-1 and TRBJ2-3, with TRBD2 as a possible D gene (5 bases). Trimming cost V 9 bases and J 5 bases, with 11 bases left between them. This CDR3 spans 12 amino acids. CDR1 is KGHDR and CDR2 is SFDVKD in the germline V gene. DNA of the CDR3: TGTGCCACCCACGGGAACGGAGATACGCAGTATTTT. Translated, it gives CATHGNGDTQYF.

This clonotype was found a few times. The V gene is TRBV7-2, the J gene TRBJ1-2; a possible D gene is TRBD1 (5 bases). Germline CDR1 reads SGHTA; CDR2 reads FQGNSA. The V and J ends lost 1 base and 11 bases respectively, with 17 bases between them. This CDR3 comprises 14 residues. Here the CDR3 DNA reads TGTGCCAGCAGCTTAGAGCTATCGTTAGGGGTTTACACCTTC. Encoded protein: CASSLELSLGVYTF.

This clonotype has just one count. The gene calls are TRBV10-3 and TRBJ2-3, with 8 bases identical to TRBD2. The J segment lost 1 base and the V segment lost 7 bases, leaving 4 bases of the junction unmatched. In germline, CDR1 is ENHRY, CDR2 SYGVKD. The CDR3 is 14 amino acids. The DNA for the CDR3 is TGTGCCATCATGGGAGCGGGAGGCACAGATACGCAGTATTTT. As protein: CAIMGAGGTDTQYF.

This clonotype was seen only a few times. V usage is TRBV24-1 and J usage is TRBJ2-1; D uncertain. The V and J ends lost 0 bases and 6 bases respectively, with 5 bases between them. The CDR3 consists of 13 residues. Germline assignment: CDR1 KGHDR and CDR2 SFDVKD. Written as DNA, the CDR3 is TGTGCCACCAGTGATTTGCGGGCCAATGAGCAGTTCTTC. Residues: CATSDLRANEQFF.